This TCR beta chain was documented in a study of shared clonotypes between healthy human individuals. Both subsets, CD45RA+ naive and CD45RA-negative memory, were split from the CD4+ cells. Assay used: immunoSEQ multiplex PCR; TCRdb lists only in-frame clones, some missing. Found here are a few million clones, more than 80% of them singletons; the top ten hold approximately 0.4%. Germline values: CDR1 SEHNR, CDR2 FQNEAQ (reference sequence). The CDR3 has 16 residues. V lost 0 bases to trimming and J lost 4 bases, with 12 bases between them. This TCR derives from a young man in good health. Some clones in this sample may be carry-over from other donors' samples. The rearrangement links TRBV7-9 to TRBJ2-2; TRBD2 is a possible D gene (6 bases). Sample: naive CD4+ T cells from PBMCs. Subset: CD45RA+ positively selected. The CDR3 is CASSLAGGGPTGELFF. CDR3 coding DNA: TGTGCCAGCAGCTTAGCCGGGGGAGGTCCCACCGGGGAGCTGTTTTTT.